Ten or more counts support the clone carrying this T cell receptor beta chain. The antigen remains unidentified. The CDR3 is 15 amino acids. J lost 1 base, V lost 4 bases, and 6 bases had no gene match. CDR1 and CDR2 (germline): SQVTM, ANQGSEA. The data stem from a study of CD8 T cells in ankylosing spondylitis. General study results and limits: Reactive arthritis synovial fluid and blood previously showed some of these motif variants. Disease-linked clones, CD8+, were relatively rare in peripheral blood. Characteristic of ankylosing spondylitis blood, it appeared, was a TCR beta motif comprising eight highly homologous variants.

Libraries for TCR beta were made by quantitative 5'-RACE with molecular barcodes. TCRdb re-called the 5' RACE reads with MiXCR, one entry per CDR3 protein. The sample holds about 210,000 distinct CDR3 sequences, 7.3% seen once. The TCR comes from a male donor with ankylosing spondylitis. The specimen was blood, either unsorted or a sorted T cell fraction (not recorded which). The rearrangement uses TRBV29-1 and TRBJ2-4, with 8 bases matching TRBD1. As DNA, the CDR3 is TGCAGCGTTGGGGACCGGACAGGGGCCAAAAACATTCAGTACTTC. Translation: CSVGDRTGAKNIQYF.